In this sample, the clone carrying this T cell receptor (beta chain) turned up many times. The target antigen is unknown. From RNA transcripts, TCR beta CDR3 regions were amplified. First-round RT-PCR with HTBI primers amplified the TCR CDR3 region. Each CDR3 protein is one row after TCRdb ran MiXCR on the multiplex PCR reads. The sample yields over 250,000 distinct CDR3 sequences, approximately 20% seen once. These data belong to a study of T cells in Graves' hyperthyroidism and ophthalmopathy. Study-wide background: Before treatment of any kind, peripheral blood was taken at initial diagnosis. Notes on the study in general: The blood repertoire included most of the expanded thyroid clonotypes above 0.001. Median prediction lead before ophthalmopathy onset was around 7 months with the model.

CDR1 DFQATT and CDR2 SNEGSKA come from the germline V gene (reference sequence). Trimming pared 5 bases from V and 1 base from J, leaving 12 bases between. CDR3 length: 13 residues. Sequencing was performed on blood. The chain links TRBV20-1 to TRBJ2-7; D is ambiguous. This clonotype was sampled from a man younger than 40 with Graves' ophthalmopathy. CDR3 protein: CSAVSGPSYEQYF. CDR3 DNA: TGCAGTGCTGTAAGTGGACCTTCCTACGAGCAGTACTTC.